The rows below give T cell receptor beta chains drawn from one sample of a study of blood T cell repertoires in COVID-19. Repertoires were generated with immunoSEQ multiplex PCR, while TCRdb's copy carries only in-frame clones and drops some. The repertoire holds a few hundred thousand clones, with 70% to 90% as singletons. The specimen was peripheral blood. Every receptor here comes from a woman aged 25 to 45 with COVID-19, enrolled during active disease. Both conserved end residues are trimmed from each CDR3. A D gene is named only where the DNA matches it firmly.

j_call d_call v_call cdr3_aa
TRBJ1-1 TRBD1 TRBV7-9 ASSARDRGNTEAF
TRBJ1-5 . TRBV6-2/TRBV6-3 ASSRPGNSNQPQH
TRBJ1-2 TRBD1 TRBV20-1 SASGRGQGYGYT
TRBJ1-2 . TRBV24-1 ATSETRSYGYT
TRBJ2-2 TRBD1 TRBV7-9 ASSPIPGQNANTGELF
TRBJ2-5 TRBD1 TRBV30 AWSPGQGVWETQY
TRBJ1-2 . TRBV10-2 ASKQGLLYGYT
TRBJ2-5 TRBD1 TRBV2 ASRATGDQETQY
TRBJ1-2 TRBD1 TRBV3-1/TRBV3-2 ASSSGTGSLYGYT
TRBJ2-7 . TRBV5-1 ASNTGNAYEQY
TRBJ1-5 . TRBV30 AWSPPDTSNQPQH
TRBJ2-5 TRBD2 TRBV5-1 ASSLNYPGGETQY
TRBJ2-5 TRBD1 TRBV4-1 ASSHRDRVQETQY
TRBJ2-2 TRBD1 TRBV27 ASSFVAGGRSGELF
TRBJ2-3 TRBD2 TRBV4-1 ASSQERATSGIRDTQY
TRBJ2-7 TRBD2 TRBV28 ASSGLAREQY